These 25 T cell receptor beta chains were sequenced from one sample in a study of CD8 T cells in ankylosing spondylitis. In TCRdb, the 5' RACE reads were re-called with MiXCR into one record per CDR3 protein. The sample consists of around 300,000 distinct CDR3 sequences, approximately 10% of them appearing once. The specimen sequenced was blood, either unsorted or a sorted T cell fraction (not recorded which). The receptor set was obtained from a female donor with ankylosing spondylitis or in good health (not recorded which).

This clonotype was found many times. This chain connects TRBV7-3 to TRBJ2-5; unclear D gene. CDR1 and CDR2 (germline): SGHTA, FQGTGA. CDR3 size: 14 residues. Trimming shortened V by 0 bases and J by 3 bases, and 8 bases separated the two germline ends. As DNA, the CDR3 is TGTGCCAGCAGCTTAACACGGCTAGAAGAGACCCAGTACTTC. Protein product: CASSLTRLEETQYF.

This clonotype was observed many times. The rearrangement links TRBV29-1 to TRBJ1-3; TRBD1 is a possible D gene (5 bases). Trimming left V 4 bases short and J 0 bases short, with 10 bases between. Germline V gene sequence: CDR1 SQVTM, CDR2 ANQGSEA. This CDR3 is 14 amino acids long. The CDR3 DNA reads as TGCAGCGTTGGAGGGGCCCACTCTGGAAACACCATATATTTT. Protein: CSVGGAHSGNTIYF.

This clonotype was picked up many times. The chain is built from TRBV20-1 and TRBJ2-4; D is possibly TRBD1 (5 bases). V gave up 5 bases and J gave up 0 bases, with 14 bases separating them. CDR3 length: 15 amino acids. Germline CDR1 and CDR2: DFQATT and SNEGSKA (reference sequence). CDR3 sequence reads: CSAGLLTVAKNIQYF. DNA for the CDR3: TGCAGTGCTGGGTTATTGACAGTAGCCAAAAACATTCAGTACTTC.

This clonotype occurred many times. This chain links TRBV25-1 with TRBJ1-4; TRBD1 might be the D (5 bases). V lost 5 bases to trimming and J lost 4 bases, with 14 bases between them. This CDR3 is built from 15 residues. CDR1 is MGHDK and CDR2 is SYGVNS in the germline V gene. The CDR3: CASSPAGTGNEKLFF. CDR3 bases: TGTGCCAGCAGTCCCGCCGGGACGGGTAATGAAAAACTGTTTTTT.

This clonotype was seen ten or more times. The J gene is TRBJ1-2, the V gene TRBV10-3; TRBD1 might be the D (5 bases). This CDR3 contains 14 residues. Trimming removed 6 bases from V and 3 bases from J, with 14 bases in between. CDR1 and CDR2 from the germline V gene are ENHRY and SYGVKD. CDR3 sequence reads: CAISPGDRDYGYTF. The CDR3 DNA sequence: TGTGCCATCAGCCCTGGGGACCGCGACTATGGCTACACCTTC.

This clonotype appeared many times. The genes are TRBV30 and TRBJ2-7, with D perhaps TRBD1 or TRBD2 (5 bases each). Looked up from germline, CDR1 is GTSNPN and CDR2 is SVGIG (reference sequence). Trimming removed 1 base at V and 0 bases at J, with 19 bases between. CDR3 size: 17 residues. Written as DNA, the CDR3 is TGTGCCTGGAGTGGGGCGGTAAGGGACGGCTTCTCCTACGAGCAGTACTTC. Amino acids: CAWSGAVRDGFSYEQYF.

There are many counts of this clonotype. The gene calls are TRBV7-9 and TRBJ1-5; no clear D gene. With 2 bases removed from V and 7 bases from J, the gap between germline ends came to 9 bases. Germline assignment: CDR1 SEHNR and CDR2 FQNEAQ (reference sequence). The CDR3 is 13 amino acids. The CDR3 DNA reads TGTGCCAGCAGCTTATACCAAGGCCAGCCCCAGCATTTT. Residues: CASSLYQGQPQHF. The whole variable domain, remainder taken from reference TRBV7-9 and TRBJ1-5, is DTGVSQNPRHKITKRGQNVTFRCDPISEHNRLYWYRQTLGQGPEFLTYFQNEAQLEKSRLLSDRFSAERPKGSFSTLEIQRTEQGDSAMYLCASSLYQGQPQHFGDGTRLSIL.

There are many counts of this clonotype. The chain couples TRBV20-1 to TRBJ1-1; D gene uncertain. CDR3 length: 13 amino acids. Trimming removed 5 bases at V and 0 bases at J, with 10 bases between. Per germline, CDR1 DFQATT and CDR2 SNEGSKA (reference sequence). CDR3 residues: CSAPGPLNTEAFF. CDR3 coding DNA: TGCAGTGCTCCCGGGCCCCTGAACACTGAAGCTTTCTTT.

This clonotype has at least ten counts. This chain joins TRBV20-1 and TRBJ2-1; TRBD2 is a possible D gene (6 bases). CDR3 size: 13 residues. Germline loops: CDR1 DFQATT, CDR2 SNEGSKA (reference sequence). Trimming took off 5 bases at V and 7 bases at J, with 15 bases between the two ends. CDR3 region: CSAPERGLNEQFF. Here the CDR3 DNA reads TGCAGTGCTCCCGAACGGGGGTTAAATGAGCAGTTCTTC.

In its sample, this clonotype was seen many times. This chain uses TRBV10-3 with TRBJ1-1; no firm D call. V dropped 0 bases and J dropped 11 bases, with 10 bases sitting between them. Per germline, CDR1 ENHRY and CDR2 SYGVKD. There are 12 residues in the CDR3. The CDR3 here is CAISESKGEAFF. The CDR3, as DNA: TGTGCCATCAGTGAGTCGAAGGGAGAGGCTTTCTTT.

This clonotype has at least ten counts. The chain links TRBV5-1 to TRBJ2-7; 10 bases are shared with TRBD1. Trimming took 4 bases from V and 2 from J; bases not matched to a gene: 6. The CDR3 is 15 amino acids. Per germline, CDR1 SGHRS and CDR2 YFSETQ. Written as DNA, the CDR3 is TGCGCCAGCAGCGACACAGGACAGGGGGCCTACGAGCAGTACTTC. This translates into CASSDTGQGAYEQYF. The variable domain in full, with the rest retrieved from reference TRBV5-1 and TRBJ2-7, is KAGVTQTPRYLIKTRGQQVTLSCSPISGHRSVSWYQQTPGQGLQFLFEYFSETQRNKGNFPGRFSGRQFSNSRSEMNVSTLELGDSALYLCASSDTGQGAYEQYFGPGTRLTVT.

This clonotype was detected many times. The chain recombines TRBV10-3 with TRBJ2-2; 8 bases match TRBD1. V dropped 3 bases and J dropped 1; count of bases not matched to a gene: 4. Germline CDR1 ENHRY, CDR2 SYGVKD. CDR3 length: 16 residues. Here the CDR3 reads CAISDPGQGNTGELFF. DNA of the CDR3: TGTGCCATCAGTGATCCCGGACAGGGGAACACCGGGGAGCTGTTTTTT.

This clonotype turned up a few times. The chain uses TRBV20-1 and TRBJ2-1, with D possibly matching TRBD1 (5 bases). The CDR3 totals 11 residues. Per germline, CDR1 DFQATT and CDR2 SNEGSKA (reference sequence). V was cut by 5 bases and J by 7 bases, with 9 bases left in between. CDR3 protein: CSAVRVNEQFF. Written as DNA, the CDR3 is TGCAGTGCTGTCAGGGTGAATGAGCAGTTCTTC.

This clonotype was counted ten times or more. The chain couples TRBV5-5 to TRBJ1-6; TRBD1 matches 9 bases. Germline CDR1 is SGHKS and CDR2 is YYEKEE (reference sequence). J lost 7 bases, V lost 5 bases, and 7 bases had no gene match. The CDR3 contains 15 residues. The chain's CDR3 is CASSASGTGNSPLHF. In nucleotides, the CDR3 is TGTGCCAGCAGTGCTTCAGGGACAGGGAATTCACCCCTCCACTTT.

The chain carries TRBV27 and TRBJ1-5, with D uncertain. V dropped 7 bases and J dropped 6 bases, with 10 bases sitting between them. Germline V gives CDR1 MNHEY, CDR2 SMNVEV (reference sequence). The CDR3 sequence is 12 residues long. The DNA of the CDR3 is TGTGCCAGCAACGGGATCGGTCAGCCCCAGCATTTT. Translating it yields CASNGIGQPQHF.

This clonotype was recorded at least ten times. The chain recombines TRBV6-2 or TRBV6-3 with TRBJ2-1, with D possibly matching TRBD1 (6 bases). The CDR3 loop spans 13 amino acids. V was trimmed by 6 bases and J by 4 bases, leaving 10 bases between them. Germline V gene data show CDR1 as MNHEY and CDR2 as SVGEGT. CDR3 residues: CASRLDSYNEQFF. Here the CDR3 DNA reads TGTGCCAGCAGACTGGACAGTTACAATGAGCAGTTCTTC.

This chain connects TRBV12-3 or TRBV12-4 to TRBJ1-1; maybe TRBD1 (6 bases). Between the trimmed V and J ends, which lost 11 bases and 4 bases, there was a span of 35 bases. This CDR3 has 19 amino acids. The CDR3 loop reads CAFSLYQGSAGASSTEAFF. The CDR3 DNA is TGTGCCTTCAGTTTATATCAGGGATCGGCAGGGGCGAGCTCCACTGAAGCTTTCTTT.

This clonotype has at least ten counts. The gene calls are TRBV25-1 and TRBJ1-4; 9 bases are a match to TRBD1. CDR3 size: 14 residues. Germline CDR1 and CDR2: MGHDK and SYGVNS. With V trimmed by 4 bases and J by 7 bases, 4 bases remained unmatched. The CDR3 sequence is CASSVQGAGEKLFF. The CDR3 DNA reads as TGTGCCAGCAGTGTACAGGGGGCGGGTGAAAAACTGTTTTTT.

V and J are TRBV25-1 and TRBJ2-7, with 7 bases fitting TRBD1. V dropped 6 bases and J dropped 0; count of bases not matched to a gene: 8. From germline, CDR1 is MGHDK and CDR2 SYGVNS. The CDR3 has 15 residues. CDR3 protein: CASRDTGVLSYEQYF. CDR3 bases: TGTGCCAGCAGGGACACAGGGGTCCTCTCCTACGAGCAGTACTTC.

This clonotype appeared many times. This rearrangement joins TRBV4-1 to TRBJ1-2; the match to TRBD1 covers 7 bases. The CDR3 runs to 14 residues. Germline V gene sequence: CDR1 MGHRA, CDR2 YSYEKL. V was pared by 3 bases and J by 8 bases, with 9 bases of the junction left unmatched. The CDR3 here is CASSHLQGNVGYTF. Here the CDR3 DNA reads TGCGCCAGCAGCCATTTACAGGGGAATGTCGGCTACACCTTC.

The chain links TRBV30 to TRBJ2-2, with 7 positions matching TRBD1. Trimming cost V 5 bases and J 7 bases; bases outside gene matches: 4. This CDR3 contains 12 residues. Looked up from germline, CDR1 is GTSNPN and CDR2 is SVGIG (reference sequence). This CDR3 reads CAWEQGIGELFF. In nucleotides, the CDR3 is TGTGCCTGGGAACAGGGGATCGGGGAGCTGTTTTTT.

This clonotype was seen repeatedly, ten times or more. The CDR3: CSASSLAGEYQETQYF. The CDR3 bases are TGCAGTGCTAGCTCACTAGCGGGGGAGTACCAAGAGACCCAGTACTTC. This rearrangement joins TRBV20-1 to TRBJ2-5, with TRBD2 matching over 11 bases. In germline, CDR1 is DFQATT, CDR2 SNEGSKA (reference sequence). This CDR3 has 16 amino acids. Trimming took 3 bases from V and 0 from J; bases not matched to a gene: 6.

This clonotype was detected ten times or more. The chain uses TRBV28 and TRBJ2-7; no reliable D call. The CDR3 contains 13 residues. Between the trimmed V and J ends, which lost 4 bases and 8 bases, there was a span of 15 bases. Germline-derived CDR1 and CDR2 are MDHEN and SYDVKM. CDR3 nucleotides: TGTGCCAGCAGTTCAACTCCGGTGGTTCAGCAGTACTTC. Translation: CASSSTPVVQQYF.

The genes are TRBV21-1 and TRBJ2-3; the D call of TRBD1 is as the table states it, not checked on the DNA. TRBV21-1 is reported as a pseudogene. CDR3 length: 17 residues. The CDR3 sequence is CASSKEGGGSATDTQYF. DNA of the CDR3: TGTGCCAGCAGCAAAGAGGGGGGCGGATCAGCCACAGATACGCAGTATTTT.

This clonotype was counted at least ten times. The chain combines TRBV7-2 with TRBJ1-2; 10 bases match TRBD1. The CDR3 covers 14 residues. Looked up from germline, CDR1 is SGHTA and CDR2 is FQGNSA. The V and J ends lost 5 bases and 7 bases, in that order; junction bases with no gene match: 7. CDR3: CASSPKTGGSGYTF. The CDR3, as DNA: TGTGCCAGCAGCCCGAAGACAGGGGGCTCTGGCTACACCTTC.